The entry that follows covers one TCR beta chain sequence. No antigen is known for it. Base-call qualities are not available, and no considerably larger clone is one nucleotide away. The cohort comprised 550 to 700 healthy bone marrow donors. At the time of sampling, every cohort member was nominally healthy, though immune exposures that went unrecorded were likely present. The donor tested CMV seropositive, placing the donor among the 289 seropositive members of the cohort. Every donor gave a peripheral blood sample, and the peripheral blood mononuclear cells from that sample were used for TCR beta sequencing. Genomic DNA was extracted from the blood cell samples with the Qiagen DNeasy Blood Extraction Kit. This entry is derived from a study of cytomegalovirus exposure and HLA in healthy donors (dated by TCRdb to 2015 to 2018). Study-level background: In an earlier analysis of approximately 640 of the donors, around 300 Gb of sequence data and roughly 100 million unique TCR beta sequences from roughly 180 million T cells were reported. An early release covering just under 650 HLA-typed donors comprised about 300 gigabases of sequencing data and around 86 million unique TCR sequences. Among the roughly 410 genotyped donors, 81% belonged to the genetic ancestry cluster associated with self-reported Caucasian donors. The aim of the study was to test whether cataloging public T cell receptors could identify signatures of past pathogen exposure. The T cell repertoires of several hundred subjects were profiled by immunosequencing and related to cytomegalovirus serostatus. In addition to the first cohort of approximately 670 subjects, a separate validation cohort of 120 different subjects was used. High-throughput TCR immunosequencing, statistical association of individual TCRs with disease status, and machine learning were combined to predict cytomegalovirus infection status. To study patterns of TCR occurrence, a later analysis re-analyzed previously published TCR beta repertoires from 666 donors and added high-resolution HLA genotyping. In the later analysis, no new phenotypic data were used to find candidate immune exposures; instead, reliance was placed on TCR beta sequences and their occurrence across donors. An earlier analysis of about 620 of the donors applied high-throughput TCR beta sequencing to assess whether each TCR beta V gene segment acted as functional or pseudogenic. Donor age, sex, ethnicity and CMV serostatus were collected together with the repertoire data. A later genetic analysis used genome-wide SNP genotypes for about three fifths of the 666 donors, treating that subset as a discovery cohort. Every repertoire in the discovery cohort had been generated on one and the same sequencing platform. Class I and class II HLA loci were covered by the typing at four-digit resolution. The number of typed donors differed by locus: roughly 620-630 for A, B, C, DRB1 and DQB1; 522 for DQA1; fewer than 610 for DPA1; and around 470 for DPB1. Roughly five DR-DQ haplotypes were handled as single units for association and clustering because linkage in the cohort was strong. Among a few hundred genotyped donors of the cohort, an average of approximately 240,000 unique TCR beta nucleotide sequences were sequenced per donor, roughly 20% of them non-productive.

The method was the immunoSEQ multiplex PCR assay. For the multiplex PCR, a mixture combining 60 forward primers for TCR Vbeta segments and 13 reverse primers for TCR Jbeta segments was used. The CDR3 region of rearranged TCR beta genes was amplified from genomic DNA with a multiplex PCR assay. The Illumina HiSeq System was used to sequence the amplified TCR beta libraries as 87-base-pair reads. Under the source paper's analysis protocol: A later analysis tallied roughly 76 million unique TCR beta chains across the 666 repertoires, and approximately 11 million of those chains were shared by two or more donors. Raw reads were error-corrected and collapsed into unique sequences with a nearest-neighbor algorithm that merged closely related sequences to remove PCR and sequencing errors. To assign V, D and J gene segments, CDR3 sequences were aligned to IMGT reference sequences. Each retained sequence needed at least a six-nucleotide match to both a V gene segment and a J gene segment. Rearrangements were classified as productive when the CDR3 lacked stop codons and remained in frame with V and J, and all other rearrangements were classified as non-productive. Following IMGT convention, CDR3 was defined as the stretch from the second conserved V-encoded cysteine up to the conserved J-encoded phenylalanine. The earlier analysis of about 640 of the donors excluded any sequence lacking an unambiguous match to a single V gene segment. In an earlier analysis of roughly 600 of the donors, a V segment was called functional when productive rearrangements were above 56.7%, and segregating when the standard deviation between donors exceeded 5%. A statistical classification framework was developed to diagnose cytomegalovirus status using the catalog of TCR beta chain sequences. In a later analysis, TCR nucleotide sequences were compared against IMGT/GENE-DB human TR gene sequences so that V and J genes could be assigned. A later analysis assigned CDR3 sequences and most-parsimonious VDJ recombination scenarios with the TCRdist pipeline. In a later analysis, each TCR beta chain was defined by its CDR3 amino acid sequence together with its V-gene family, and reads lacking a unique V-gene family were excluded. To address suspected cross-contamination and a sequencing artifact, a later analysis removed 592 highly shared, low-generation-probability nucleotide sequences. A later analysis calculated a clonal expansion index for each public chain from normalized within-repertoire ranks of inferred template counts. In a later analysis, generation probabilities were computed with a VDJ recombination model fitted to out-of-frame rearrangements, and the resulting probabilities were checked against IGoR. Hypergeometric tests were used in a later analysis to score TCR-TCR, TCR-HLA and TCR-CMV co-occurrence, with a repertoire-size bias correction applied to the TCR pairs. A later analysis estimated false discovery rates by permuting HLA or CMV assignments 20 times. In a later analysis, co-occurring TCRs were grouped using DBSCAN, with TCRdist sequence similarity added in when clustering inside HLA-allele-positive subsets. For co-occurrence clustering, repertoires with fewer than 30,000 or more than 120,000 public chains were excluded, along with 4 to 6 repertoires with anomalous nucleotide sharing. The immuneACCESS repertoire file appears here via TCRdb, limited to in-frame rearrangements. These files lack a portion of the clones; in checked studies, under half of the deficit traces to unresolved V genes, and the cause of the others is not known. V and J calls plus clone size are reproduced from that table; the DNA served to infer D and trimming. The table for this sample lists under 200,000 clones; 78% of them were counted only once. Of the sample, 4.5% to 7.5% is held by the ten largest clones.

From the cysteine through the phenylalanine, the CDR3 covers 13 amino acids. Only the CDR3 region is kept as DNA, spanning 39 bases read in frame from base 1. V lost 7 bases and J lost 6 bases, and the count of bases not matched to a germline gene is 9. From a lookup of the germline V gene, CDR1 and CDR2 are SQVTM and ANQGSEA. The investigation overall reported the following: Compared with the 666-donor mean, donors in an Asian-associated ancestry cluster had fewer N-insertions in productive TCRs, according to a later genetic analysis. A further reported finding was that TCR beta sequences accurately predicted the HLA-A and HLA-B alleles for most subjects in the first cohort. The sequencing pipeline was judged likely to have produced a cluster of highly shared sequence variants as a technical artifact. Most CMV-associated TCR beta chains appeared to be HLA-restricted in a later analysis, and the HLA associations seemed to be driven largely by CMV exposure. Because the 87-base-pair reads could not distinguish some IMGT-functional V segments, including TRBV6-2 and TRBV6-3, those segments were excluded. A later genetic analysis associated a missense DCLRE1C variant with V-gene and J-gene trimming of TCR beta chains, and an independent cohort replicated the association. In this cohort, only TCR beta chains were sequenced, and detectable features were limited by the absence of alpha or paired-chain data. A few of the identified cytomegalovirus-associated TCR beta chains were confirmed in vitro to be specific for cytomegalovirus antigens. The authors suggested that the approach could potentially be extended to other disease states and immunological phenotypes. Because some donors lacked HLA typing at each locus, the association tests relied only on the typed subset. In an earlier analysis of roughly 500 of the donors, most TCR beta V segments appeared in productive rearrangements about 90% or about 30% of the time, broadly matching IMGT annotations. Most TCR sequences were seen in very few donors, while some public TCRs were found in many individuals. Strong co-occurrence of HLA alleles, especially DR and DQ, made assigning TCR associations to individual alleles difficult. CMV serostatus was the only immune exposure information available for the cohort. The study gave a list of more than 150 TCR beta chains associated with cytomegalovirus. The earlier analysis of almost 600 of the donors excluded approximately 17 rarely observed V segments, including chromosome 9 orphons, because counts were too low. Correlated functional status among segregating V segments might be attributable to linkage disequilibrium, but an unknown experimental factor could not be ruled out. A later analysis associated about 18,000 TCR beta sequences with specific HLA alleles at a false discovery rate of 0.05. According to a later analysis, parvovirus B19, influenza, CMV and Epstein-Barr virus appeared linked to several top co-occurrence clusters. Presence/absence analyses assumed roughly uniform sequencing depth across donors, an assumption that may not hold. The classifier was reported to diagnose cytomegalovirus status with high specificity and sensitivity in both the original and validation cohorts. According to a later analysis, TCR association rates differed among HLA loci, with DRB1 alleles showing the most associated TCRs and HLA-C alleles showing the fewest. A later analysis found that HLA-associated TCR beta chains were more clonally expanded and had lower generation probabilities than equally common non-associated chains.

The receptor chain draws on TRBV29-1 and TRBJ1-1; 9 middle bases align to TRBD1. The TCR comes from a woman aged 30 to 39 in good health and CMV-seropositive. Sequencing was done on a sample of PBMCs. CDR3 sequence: CSGTGTGSSEAFF. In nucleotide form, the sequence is TGCAGCGGGACCGGGACAGGGTCCTCTGAAGCTTTCTTT.